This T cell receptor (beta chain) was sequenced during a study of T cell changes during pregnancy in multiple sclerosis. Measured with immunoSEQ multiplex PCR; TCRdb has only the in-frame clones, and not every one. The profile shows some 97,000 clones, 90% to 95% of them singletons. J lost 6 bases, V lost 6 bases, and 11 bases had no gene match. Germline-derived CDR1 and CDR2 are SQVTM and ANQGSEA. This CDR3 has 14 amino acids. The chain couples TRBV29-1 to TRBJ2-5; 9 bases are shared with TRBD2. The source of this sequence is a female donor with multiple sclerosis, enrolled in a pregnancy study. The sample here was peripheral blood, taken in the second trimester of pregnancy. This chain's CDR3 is CSVLRASGVKTQYF. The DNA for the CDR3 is TGCAGCGTACTAAGGGCTAGCGGGGTAAAGACCCAGTACTTC.